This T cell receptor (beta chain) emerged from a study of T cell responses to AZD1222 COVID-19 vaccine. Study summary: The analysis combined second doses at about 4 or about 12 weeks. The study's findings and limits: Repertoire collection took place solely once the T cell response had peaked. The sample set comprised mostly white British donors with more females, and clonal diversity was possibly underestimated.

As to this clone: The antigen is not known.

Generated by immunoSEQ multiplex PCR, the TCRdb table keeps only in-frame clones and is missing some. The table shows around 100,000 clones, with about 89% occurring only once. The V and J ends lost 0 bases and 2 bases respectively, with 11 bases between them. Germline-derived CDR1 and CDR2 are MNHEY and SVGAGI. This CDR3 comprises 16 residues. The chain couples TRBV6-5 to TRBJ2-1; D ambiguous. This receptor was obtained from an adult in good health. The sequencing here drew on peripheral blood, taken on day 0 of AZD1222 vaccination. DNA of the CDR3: TGTGCCAGCAGTTACTCATCCACACCCGCCTACAATGAGCAGTTCTTC. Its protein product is CASSYSSTPAYNEQFF.